These T cell receptor beta chains were read from a single sample in a study of T cells in Graves' hyperthyroidism and ophthalmopathy. TCRdb fed the multiplex PCR reads into MiXCR, producing one record per CDR3 protein. The sample includes hundreds of thousands of distinct CDR3 sequences, approximately 21% seen only once; the top ten take roughly 60%. Sequencing input: blood. The receptor source for this set is a man in his thirties or forties with Graves' ophthalmopathy. Each CDR3 is given with its conserved first and last residue. Each record gives: CDR3 DNA, CDR3 protein, V gene, J gene, clone size, D gene. The D gene is left open where the match is weak. A row's size may be missing; if present it is once, few, many or a size class.

cdr3_nt: TGTGCCAGCAGCTTCGAGACAGGCAATGAGCAGTTCTTC
cdr3_aa: CASSFETGNEQFF
v_call: TRBV7-9
j_call: TRBJ2-1
clone_size: .
d_call: .

cdr3_nt: TGCGTCAGCAGCCTGGACAGGGGTCAGCCCCAGCATTTT
cdr3_aa: CVSSLDRGQPQHF
v_call: TRBV5-1
j_call: TRBJ1-5
clone_size: .
d_call: TRBD1

cdr3_nt: TGTGCCAGCAGCCACGATCGGGGCCCGCGTGGAGATACGCAGTATTTT
cdr3_aa: CASSHDRGPRGDTQYF
v_call: TRBV5-6
j_call: TRBJ2-3
clone_size: few
d_call: .

cdr3_nt: TGTGCCAGCAGTTCAGGGACTAGCGGGAGTGACGAGCAGTACTTC
cdr3_aa: CASSSGTSGSDEQYF
v_call: TRBV28
j_call: TRBJ2-7
clone_size: once
d_call: TRBD2

cdr3_nt: TGTGCCAGCAGTTCCGGACAGAAGAACACTGAAGCTTTCTTT
cdr3_aa: CASSSGQKNTEAFF
v_call: TRBV12-3/TRBV12-4
j_call: TRBJ1-1
clone_size: few
d_call: .

cdr3_nt: TGTGCCACCAGCAGAACCCGGGAGTACGGCACCGGGGAGCTGTTTTTT
cdr3_aa: CATSRTREYGTGELFF
v_call: TRBV15
j_call: TRBJ2-2
clone_size: .
d_call: .

cdr3_nt: TGTGCCAGCAGCTTAGGTGAGGGCCGCTACAATGAGCAGTTCTTC
cdr3_aa: CASSLGEGRYNEQFF
v_call: TRBV11-3
j_call: TRBJ2-1
clone_size: many
d_call: .

cdr3_nt: TGTGCCATCGCGGGGACAGGGCCTAGCACAGATACGCAGTATTTT
cdr3_aa: CAIAGTGPSTDTQYF
v_call: TRBV2
j_call: TRBJ2-3
clone_size: .
d_call: TRBD1

cdr3_nt: TGTGCCACCAGTGTAGACACTGTCGGTGAGCAGTTCTTC
cdr3_aa: CATSVDTVGEQFF
v_call: TRBV24-1
j_call: TRBJ2-1
clone_size: .
d_call: .

cdr3_nt: TGTGCCAGCAGTTGGCAGACAAATGAAAAACTGTTTTTT
cdr3_aa: CASSWQTNEKLFF
v_call: TRBV6-5
j_call: TRBJ1-4
clone_size: .
d_call: .

cdr3_nt: TGTGCCAGCAGTCAGAATAGCGTCGGCTCCTACGAGCAGTACTTC
cdr3_aa: CASSQNSVGSYEQYF
v_call: TRBV6-2/TRBV6-3
j_call: TRBJ2-7
clone_size: many
d_call: .

cdr3_nt: TGTGCCAGCAGTCCTCCACTAGCCCCAAACACGTACGAGCAGTACTTC
cdr3_aa: CASSPPLAPNTYEQYF
v_call: TRBV28
j_call: TRBJ2-7
clone_size: few
d_call: .

cdr3_nt: TGTGCCAGCAGCCCCCGGGACAGGGGCTACGAGCAGTACTTC
cdr3_aa: CASSPRDRGYEQYF
v_call: TRBV9
j_call: TRBJ2-7
clone_size: few
d_call: TRBD1

cdr3_nt: TGTGCCAGCAGTTACCCCACGGGAGGAGGGGGGGGCTACAATGAGCAGTTCTTC
cdr3_aa: CASSYPTGGGGGYNEQFF
v_call: TRBV6-2/TRBV6-3
j_call: TRBJ2-1
clone_size: many
d_call: .

cdr3_nt: TGTGCCAGCACCGAGCCAACAGGGAGGATGACTGAAGCTTTCTTT
cdr3_aa: CASTEPTGRMTEAFF
v_call: TRBV6-1
j_call: TRBJ1-1
clone_size: few
d_call: .

cdr3_nt: TGTGCCAGCACCACCTGGACAGGGGCCTACGAGCAGTACTTC
cdr3_aa: CASTTWTGAYEQYF
v_call: TRBV27
j_call: TRBJ2-7
clone_size: many
d_call: TRBD1